What follows describes a single T cell receptor beta chain. Its antigen is unidentified. The CDR3 length is 13 residues. CDR1 MNHEY and CDR2 SMNVEV come from the germline V gene (reference sequence). Trimming pared 2 bases from V and 2 bases from J, leaving 1 base between. The source of the sample is a study of OX40 agonist ivuxolimab in advanced cancers. General study points: Normalized T-cell clonal expansion was also low in a subset of nonresponders. CD8+ T cells (on average) carried more expanded clones than CD4+ T cells.

Clones were read by immunoSEQ multiplex PCR, and TCRdb kept only the in-frame ones, dropping some. The profile covers 80,000 to 100,000 clones, with roughly 94% appearing a single time and around 0.17% taken by the ten largest. V usage is TRBV27 and J usage is TRBJ2-6, with D hard to call. This TCR derives from an adult with an advanced solid tumor such as melanoma, head and neck, liver or kidney cancer. The specimen comprised CD4+ or CD8+ T cells sorted from blood, sampled in a trial of the OX40 agonist ivuxolimab. As DNA, the CDR3 is TGTGCCAGCAGTTTAGCTGGGGCCAACGTCCTGACTTTC. Translation: CASSLAGANVLTF.